Below, one TCR beta chain is given with its context. What it binds is unknown. V dropped 5 bases and J dropped 2 bases, with 13 bases sitting between them. The CDR3 has 15 residues. The V gene's germline CDR1 is MDHEN and CDR2 SYDVKM. These data are taken from a study of chemoradiotherapy in HPV16-positive cancers. Notes on the study in general: In HPV16-positive patients, HPV-responsive T-cell expansion tracked better recurrence-free survival.

TCRdb's copy holds only in-frame clones and misses some; the assay was immunoSEQ multiplex PCR. This sample has 650 or so clones, with roughly three quarters found just once. Over chemoradiotherapy, repertoires were sampled more than once. The receptor was isolated from a human donor with HPV-associated anogenital cancer. The rearrangement joins TRBV28 to TRBJ1-5; D is ambiguous. Sequenced material: tumor tissue, taken from a patient who underwent chemoradiotherapy. CDR3 sequence (DNA): TGTGCCAGCAGTGACGGGGTCCGGCGCAATCAGCCCCAGCATTTT. The encoded protein is CASSDGVRRNQPQHF.